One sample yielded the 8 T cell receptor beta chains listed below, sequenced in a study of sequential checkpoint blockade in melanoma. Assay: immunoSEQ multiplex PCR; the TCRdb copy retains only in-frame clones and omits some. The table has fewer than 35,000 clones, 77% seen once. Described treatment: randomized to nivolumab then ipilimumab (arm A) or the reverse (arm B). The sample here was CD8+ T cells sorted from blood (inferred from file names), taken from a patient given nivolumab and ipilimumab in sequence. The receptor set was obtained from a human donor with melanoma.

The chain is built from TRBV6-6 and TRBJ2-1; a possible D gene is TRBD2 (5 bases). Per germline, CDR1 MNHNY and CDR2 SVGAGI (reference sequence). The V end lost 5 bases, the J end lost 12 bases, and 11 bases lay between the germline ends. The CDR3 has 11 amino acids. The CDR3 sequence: CASSTIALQFF. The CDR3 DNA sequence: TGTGCCAGCAGTACTATAGCGTTGCAGTTCTTC.

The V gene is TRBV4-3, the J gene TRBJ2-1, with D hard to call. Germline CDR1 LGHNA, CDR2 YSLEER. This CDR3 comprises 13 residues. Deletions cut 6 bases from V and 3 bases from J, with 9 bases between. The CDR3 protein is CASSRELYNEQFF. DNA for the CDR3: TGCGCCAGCAGTCGAGAGCTCTACAATGAGCAGTTCTTC.

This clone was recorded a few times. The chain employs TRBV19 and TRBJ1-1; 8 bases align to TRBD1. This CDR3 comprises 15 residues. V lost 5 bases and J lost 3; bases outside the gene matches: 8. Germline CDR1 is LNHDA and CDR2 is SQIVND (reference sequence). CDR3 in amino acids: CASSFSGTGHTEAFF. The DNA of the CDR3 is TGTGCCAGTAGTTTCTCCGGGACAGGACACACTGAAGCTTTCTTT.

CDR3 DNA sequence: TGTGCCAGCAGCCCCTGGGACACCTCGACGGAGCAGTACTTC. Amino acid sequence: CASSPWDTSTEQYF. The chain links TRBV9 to TRBJ2-7, with D possibly TRBD1 on 6 matching bases. Germline V gives CDR1 SGDLS, CDR2 YYNGEE. There are 14 residues in the CDR3. V lost 4 bases, J lost 7 bases, and 18 bases lay in between.

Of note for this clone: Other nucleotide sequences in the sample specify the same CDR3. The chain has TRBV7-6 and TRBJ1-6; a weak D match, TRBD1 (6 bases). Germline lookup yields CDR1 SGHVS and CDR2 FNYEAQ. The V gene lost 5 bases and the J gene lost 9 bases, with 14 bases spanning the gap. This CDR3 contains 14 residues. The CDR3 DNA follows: TGTGCCAGCAGCCCTGACAGGAGCAGTTCACCCCTCCACTTT. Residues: CASSPDRSSSPLHF.

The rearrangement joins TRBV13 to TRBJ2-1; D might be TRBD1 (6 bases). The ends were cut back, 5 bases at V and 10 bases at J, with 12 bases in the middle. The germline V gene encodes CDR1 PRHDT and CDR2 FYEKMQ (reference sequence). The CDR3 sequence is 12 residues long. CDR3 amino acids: CASSLGAKEQFF. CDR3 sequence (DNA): TGTGCCAGCAGCCTGGGGGCTAAGGAGCAGTTCTTC.

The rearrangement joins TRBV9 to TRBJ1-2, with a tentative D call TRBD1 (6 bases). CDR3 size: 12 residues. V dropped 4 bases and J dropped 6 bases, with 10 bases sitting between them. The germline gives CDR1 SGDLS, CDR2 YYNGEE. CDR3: CASSLQGHGYTF. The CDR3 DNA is TGTGCCAGCAGCCTACAGGGTCATGGCTACACCTTC.

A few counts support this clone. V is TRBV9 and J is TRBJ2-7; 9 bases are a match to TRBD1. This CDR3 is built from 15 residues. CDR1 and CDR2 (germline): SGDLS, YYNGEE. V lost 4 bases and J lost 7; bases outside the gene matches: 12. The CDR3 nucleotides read TGTGCCAGCAGCCAAGCCGGGACAGGGATTTCGGAGCAGTACTTC. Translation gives CASSQAGTGISEQYF.